This TCR beta chain was sequenced during a study of control samples from healthy donors and cancer patients (TCRdb year 2020). The library was produced with the immunoSEQ multiplex PCR assay. This immuneACCESS table, as held by TCRdb, lists in-frame sequences with V and J called but not all clones. Of the missing ones, under half trace to an unresolved V gene in checked studies; the others have no known cause. Present in this sample are under 130,000 clones, approximately 90% of which were seen just once. Under 20% of the sample lies in the top ten. In the case of this clone: The antigen this receptor binds is unknown. Base qualities are missing; no much larger clone stands one base away.

Sequencing was performed on PBMCs. The receptor comes from a man aged 55 to 69 with lung cancer.

In nucleotides, the sequence is TGCGCCAGCAGCTTAGCAGGTTACACCGGGGAGCTGTTTTTT. Translated, this is CASSLAGYTGELFF. The chain is encoded by TRBV5-1 joined to TRBJ2-2; the D segment cannot be called with confidence. V loses 2 bases of germline sequence and J loses 3 bases, and the interval between the two ends is 8 bases. Including the terminal cysteine and phenylalanine, the CDR3 comprises 14 residues. Only the CDR3 DNA is retained, 42 bases long and in frame from the first base. CDR1 SGHRS and CDR2 YFSETQ are derived from the germline V gene.